These 10 T cell receptor beta chains share one sample of origin, sequenced in a study of blood T cells in healthy people across ages. The use of a sample-barcoded 5' primer and a J-beta primer mix characterized a second PCR of 7 to 11 cycles. In TCRdb, the 5' RACE reads were re-called with MiXCR into one record per CDR3 protein. This sample has approximately 1.5 million distinct CDR3 sequences; around 36% occur once, and the top ten carry approximately 10%. Sequenced material: blood. Receptors originate from a woman aged 25-40 years in good health.

Only a few counts were recorded for this clonotype. The chain employs TRBV20-1 and TRBJ2-1; 8 positions match TRBD2. The CDR3 runs to 14 residues. Germline values: CDR1 DFQATT, CDR2 SNEGSKA (reference sequence). V dropped 5 bases and J dropped 7; count of bases not matched to a gene: 10. CDR3 loop: CSAVSGGGLNEQFF. The DNA of the CDR3 is TGCAGTGCTGTGTCCGGCGGGGGGTTGAATGAGCAGTTCTTC.

A single count supports this clonotype. A much larger clone differs from this one at a single base, so this may be a read error. The chain couples TRBV12-3 or TRBV12-4 to TRBJ1-1, with D tentatively TRBD1 (6 bases). This CDR3 region has 13 residues. The CDR3 DNA follows: TGTGCCAGCAGTCCACAGGGTTACACTGAAACTTTCTTT. Amino acid sequence: CASSPQGYTETFF.

This clonotype was detected only a few times. This chain uses TRBV25-1 with TRBJ1-4, with D possibly matching TRBD1 (6 bases). The CDR3 is 15 amino acids. V was trimmed by 1 base and J by 4 bases, leaving 10 bases between them. Germline CDR1 and CDR2: MGHDK and SYGVNS. CDR3: CASSEWGRGNEKLFF. DNA of the CDR3: TGTGCCAGCAGTGAATGGGGCAGGGGTAATGAAAAACTGTTTTTT.

This clonotype has just a few counts. V usage is TRBV5-1 and J usage is TRBJ1-2, with 9 positions matching TRBD1. Germline CDR1 and CDR2: SGHRS and YFSETQ. The CDR3 spans 15 residues. V shed 4 bases and J 7 bases; nucleotides not matched to a gene: 11. DNA for the CDR3: TGCGCCAGCAGCCTCCGCGCGGGGACAGGGAGTGGCTACACCTTC. Amino acids: CASSLRAGTGSGYTF.

V is TRBV28 and J is TRBJ2-4; D might be TRBD2 (6 bases). V lost 8 bases to trimming and J lost 5 bases, with 10 bases between them. CDR3 size: 12 residues. CDR1 is MDHEN and CDR2 is SYDVKM in the germline V gene. The CDR3 coding sequence is TGTGCCAGCTCCGGGGGAGAAAACATTCAGTACTTC. It specifies CASSGGENIQYF.

This sequence joins TRBV6-2 or TRBV6-3 and TRBJ1-2; 8 bases agree with TRBD1. Per germline, CDR1 MNHEY and CDR2 SVGEGT. J gave up 8 bases and V 2 bases, and 10 bases lay outside the gene matches. The CDR3 is 15 amino acids. In nucleotides, the CDR3 is TGTGCCAGCAGTTACCCAGGACAGGGTGGCATCGGCTACACCTTC. Amino acids: CASSYPGQGGIGYTF.

This chain uses TRBV2 with TRBJ1-1, with D uncertain. Germline values: CDR1 SNHLY, CDR2 FYNNEI. Trimming removed 6 bases from V and 0 bases from J, with 11 bases in between. This CDR3 has 14 residues. CDR3 coding DNA: TGTGCCAGCAGGGAGGGAATTCTGAACACTGAAGCTTTCTTT. Its protein product is CASREGILNTEAFF.

This clonotype has ten or more counts. The CDR3 protein is CASSYPGQGARDYNEQFF. DNA for the CDR3: TGTGCCAGCAGCTATCCGGGACAGGGGGCGCGAGATTACAATGAGCAGTTCTTC. The genes are TRBV4-2 and TRBJ2-1; the match to TRBD1 covers 12 bases. Germline V gives CDR1 LGHNA, CDR2 YNFKEQ. The CDR3 has 18 amino acids. Unmatched junction bases numbered 12, after V lost 5 bases and J lost 4 bases.

The chain joins TRBV6-2 or TRBV6-3 to TRBJ1-1; tentative D call: TRBD1 (6 bases). The germline gives CDR1 MNHEY, CDR2 SVGEGT. With 4 bases removed from V and 0 bases from J, the gap between germline ends came to 15 bases. This CDR3 is 16 amino acids long. The CDR3: CASSSAGVNMNTEAFF. DNA of the CDR3: TGTGCCAGCAGTTCAGCAGGGGTCAACATGAACACTGAAGCTTTCTTT.

This chain uses TRBV5-8 with TRBJ2-5; weak D call: TRBD1 (5 bases). Germline V gene data show CDR1 as SGHTS and CDR2 as YDEGEE. The V end was cut by 4 bases, the J end by 0 bases, with 16 bases between. The CDR3 totals 16 residues. CDR3 loop: CASSEDTNNYQETQYF. In nucleotides, the CDR3 is TGTGCCAGCAGCGAGGACACCAATAATTACCAAGAGACCCAGTACTTC.